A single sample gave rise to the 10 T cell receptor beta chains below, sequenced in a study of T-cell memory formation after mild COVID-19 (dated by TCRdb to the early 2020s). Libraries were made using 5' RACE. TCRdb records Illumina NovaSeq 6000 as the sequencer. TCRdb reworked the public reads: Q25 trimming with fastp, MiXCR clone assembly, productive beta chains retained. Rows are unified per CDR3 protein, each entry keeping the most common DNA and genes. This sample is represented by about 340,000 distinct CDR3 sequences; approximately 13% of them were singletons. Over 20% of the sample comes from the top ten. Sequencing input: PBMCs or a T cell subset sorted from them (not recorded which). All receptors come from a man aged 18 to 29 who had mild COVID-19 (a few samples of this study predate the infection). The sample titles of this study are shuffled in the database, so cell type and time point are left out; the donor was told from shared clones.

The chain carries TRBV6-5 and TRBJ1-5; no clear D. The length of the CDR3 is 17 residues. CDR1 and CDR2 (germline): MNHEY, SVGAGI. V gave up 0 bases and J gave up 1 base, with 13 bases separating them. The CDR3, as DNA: TGTGCCAGCAGTTACTCGATTGGCGTGTACAGCAATCAGCCCCAGCATTTT. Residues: CASSYSIGVYSNQPQHF.

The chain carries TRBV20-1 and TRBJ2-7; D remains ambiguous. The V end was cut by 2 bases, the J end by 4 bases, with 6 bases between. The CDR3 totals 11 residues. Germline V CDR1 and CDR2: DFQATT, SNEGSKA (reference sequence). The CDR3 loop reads CSARQVYEQYF. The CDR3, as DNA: TGCAGTGCTAGACAGGTTTACGAGCAGTACTTC.

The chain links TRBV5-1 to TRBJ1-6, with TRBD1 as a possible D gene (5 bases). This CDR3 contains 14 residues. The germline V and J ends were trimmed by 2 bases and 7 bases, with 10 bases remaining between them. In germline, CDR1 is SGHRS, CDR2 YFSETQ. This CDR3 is CASSLMGTNSPLHF. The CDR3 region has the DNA TGCGCCAGCAGCTTAATGGGGACGAATTCACCCCTCCACTTT.

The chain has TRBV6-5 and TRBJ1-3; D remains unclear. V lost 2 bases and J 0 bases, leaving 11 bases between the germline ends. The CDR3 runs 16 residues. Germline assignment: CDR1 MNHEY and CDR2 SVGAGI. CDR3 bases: TGTGCCAGCAGTTACGGGGTCGCCGACTCTGGAAACACCATATATTTT. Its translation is CASSYGVADSGNTIYF.

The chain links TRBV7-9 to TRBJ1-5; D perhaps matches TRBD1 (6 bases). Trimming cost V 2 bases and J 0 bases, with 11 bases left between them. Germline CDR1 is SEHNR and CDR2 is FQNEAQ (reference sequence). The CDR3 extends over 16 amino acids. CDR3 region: CASSLYREYSNQPQHF. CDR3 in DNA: TGTGCCAGCAGCTTATACAGGGAATATAGCAATCAGCCCCAGCATTTT.

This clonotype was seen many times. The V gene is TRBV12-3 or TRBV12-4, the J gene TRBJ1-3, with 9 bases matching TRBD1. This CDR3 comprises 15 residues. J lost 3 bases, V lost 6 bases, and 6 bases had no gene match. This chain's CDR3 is CASRPTGGLGNTIYF. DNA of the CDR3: TGTGCCAGCAGGCCAACAGGGGGCCTTGGAAACACCATATATTTT.

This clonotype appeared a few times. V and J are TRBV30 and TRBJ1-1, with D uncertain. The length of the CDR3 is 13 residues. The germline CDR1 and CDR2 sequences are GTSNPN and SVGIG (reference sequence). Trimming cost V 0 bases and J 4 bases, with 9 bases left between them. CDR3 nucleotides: TGTGCCTGGAGTGTCCTGAGTGCCACTGAAGCTTTCTTT. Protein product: CAWSVLSATEAFF.

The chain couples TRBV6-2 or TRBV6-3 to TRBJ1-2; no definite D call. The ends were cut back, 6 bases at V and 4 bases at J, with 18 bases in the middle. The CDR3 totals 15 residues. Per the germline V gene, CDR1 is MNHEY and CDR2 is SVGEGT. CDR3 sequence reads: CASRPRQAGGYGYTF. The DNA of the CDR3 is TGTGCCAGCAGACCTCGTCAGGCGGGCGGCTATGGCTACACCTTC.

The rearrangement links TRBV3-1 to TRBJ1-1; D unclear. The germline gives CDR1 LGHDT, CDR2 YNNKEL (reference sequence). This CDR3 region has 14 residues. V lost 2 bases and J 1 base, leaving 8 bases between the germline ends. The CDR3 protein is CASSQLTGNTEAFF. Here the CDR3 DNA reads TGTGCCAGCAGCCAACTCACCGGGAACACTGAAGCTTTCTTT.

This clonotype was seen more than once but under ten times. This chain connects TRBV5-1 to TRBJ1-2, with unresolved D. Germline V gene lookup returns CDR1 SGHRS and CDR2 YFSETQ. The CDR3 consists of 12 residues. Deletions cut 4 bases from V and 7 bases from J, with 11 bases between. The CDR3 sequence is CASSHEGSGYTF. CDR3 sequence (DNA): TGCGCCAGCAGCCACGAGGGTTCTGGCTACACCTTC.